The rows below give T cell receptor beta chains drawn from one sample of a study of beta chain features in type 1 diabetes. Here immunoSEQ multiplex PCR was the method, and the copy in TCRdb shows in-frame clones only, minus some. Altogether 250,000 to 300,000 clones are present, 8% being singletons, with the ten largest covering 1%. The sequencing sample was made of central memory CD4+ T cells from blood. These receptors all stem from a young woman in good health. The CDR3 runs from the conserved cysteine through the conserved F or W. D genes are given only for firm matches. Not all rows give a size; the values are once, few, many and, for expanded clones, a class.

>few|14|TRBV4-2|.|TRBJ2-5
TGTGCCAGCAGCCGACGCAGGGACCAAGAGACCCAGTACTTC
CASSRRRDQETQYF
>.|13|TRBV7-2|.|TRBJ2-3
TGTGCCAGCAGCCTGGGTCAGGTATATACGCAGTATTTT
CASSLGQVYTQYF
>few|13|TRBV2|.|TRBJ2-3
TGTGCCAGCAGTGACGGGGGCACAGATACGCAGTATTTT
CASSDGGTDTQYF
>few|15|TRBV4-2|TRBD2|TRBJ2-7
TGTGCCAGCAGCCAAATAGCGGGAGCATCCTACGAGCAGTACTTC
CASSQIAGASYEQYF
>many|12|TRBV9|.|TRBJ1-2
TGTGCCAGCAGCGAGGGGCCCTATGGCTACACCTTC
CASSEGPYGYTF
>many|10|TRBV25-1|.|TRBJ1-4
TGTGCCAGCTATAATGAAAAACTGTTTTTT
CASYNEKLFF
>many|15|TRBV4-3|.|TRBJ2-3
TGCGCCAGCAGCCAAGCCTCCTCAGGGGCAGATACGCAGTATTTT
CASSQASSGADTQYF
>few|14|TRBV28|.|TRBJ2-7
TGTGCCAGCACGGAACAGGCGGGCTCCTACGAGCAGTACTTC
CASTEQAGSYEQYF
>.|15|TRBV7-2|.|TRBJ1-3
TGTGCCAGCAGCTTAAATATCGTCGGGGGGGACACCATATATTTT
CASSLNIVGGDTIYF
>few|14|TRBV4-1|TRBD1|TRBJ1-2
TGCGCCAGCAGCCCGCCCCGGGACAGCTATGGCTACACCTTC
CASSPPRDSYGYTF
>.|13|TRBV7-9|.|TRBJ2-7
TGTGCCAGCAGCTCCAAGGGGGGCCACGAGCAGTACTTC
CASSSKGGHEQYF
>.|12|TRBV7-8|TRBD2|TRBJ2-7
TGTGCCAGCAGCCATCGCGGGGGCGAGCAGTACTTC
CASSHRGGEQYF
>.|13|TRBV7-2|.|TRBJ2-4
TGTGCCAGCAGCTTAGTGGCAGGGTCGGCGATGTACTTC
CASSLVAGSAMYF
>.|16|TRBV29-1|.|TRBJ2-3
TGCAGCGTTGAAGGTTCGACACGAGTTAGCACAGATACGCAGTATTTT
CSVEGSTRVSTDTQYF
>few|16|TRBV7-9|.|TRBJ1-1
TGTGCCAGCAGCCCGGGACTTCGAATGGTGGACACTGAAGCTTTCTTT
CASSPGLRMVDTEAFF
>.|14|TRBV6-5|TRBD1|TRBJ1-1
TGTGCCAGCAATAAACAGGGGGTTAACACTGAAGCTTTCTTT
CASNKQGVNTEAFF
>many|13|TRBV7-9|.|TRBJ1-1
TGTGCCAGCAGCCGAGCAGGGGTCACTGAAGCTTTCTTT
CASSRAGVTEAFF
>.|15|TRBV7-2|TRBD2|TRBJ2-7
TGTGCCAGCAGCCAGGTGGCGGGAGATGTCAACGAGCAGTACTTC
CASSQVAGDVNEQYF
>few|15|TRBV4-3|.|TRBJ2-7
TGCGCCAGCAGCCACGCAATCGGGGGCTCCTACGAGCAGTACTTC
CASSHAIGGSYEQYF
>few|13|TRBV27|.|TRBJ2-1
TGTGCCACCGGACCGCTAAGGGGTAATGAGCAGTTCTTC
CATGPLRGNEQFF
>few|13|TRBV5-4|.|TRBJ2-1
TGTGCCAGCAGCTTGGCCGTAGGCAATGAGCAGTTCTTC
CASSLAVGNEQFF
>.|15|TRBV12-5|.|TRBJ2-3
TGTGCTAGTGGTTTGGACGCATCCAACACAGATACGCAGTATTTT
CASGLDASNTDTQYF
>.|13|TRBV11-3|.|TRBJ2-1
TGTGCCAGCAGCTTAGGTCTCTTGGATGAGCAGTTCTTC
CASSLGLLDEQFF
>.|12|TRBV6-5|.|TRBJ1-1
TGTGCCAGCAGCCGCTCGGACAGTGAAGCTTTCTTT
CASSRSDSEAFF
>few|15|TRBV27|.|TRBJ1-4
TGTGCCAGCAGTCCCGGTCGGCAGCGGGGTGAAAAACTGTTTTTT
CASSPGRQRGEKLFF
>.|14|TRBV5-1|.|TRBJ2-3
TGCGCCAGCAGCTTGGAACAGAGTCCAGATACGCAGTATTTT
CASSLEQSPDTQYF
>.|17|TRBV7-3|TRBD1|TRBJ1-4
TGTGCCAGCAGCTTAGGACAGGGGGCCGGTTCGAGGGAAAAACTGTTTTTT
CASSLGQGAGSREKLFF
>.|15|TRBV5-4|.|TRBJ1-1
TGTGCCAGCAGCACGGTTGGGGGTGCGAACACTGAAGCTTTCTTT
CASSTVGGANTEAFF
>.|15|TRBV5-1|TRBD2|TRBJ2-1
TGCGCCAGCACCGGGGGGAGGCGCACTTACAATGAGCAGTTCTTC
CASTGGRRTYNEQFF
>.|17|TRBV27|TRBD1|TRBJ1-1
TGTGCCAGCACAAGGAAGGGACAGCAAGTAATGAACACTGAAGCTTTCTTT
CASTRKGQQVMNTEAFF
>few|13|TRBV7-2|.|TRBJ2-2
TGTGCCAGCAGCCGATCGAACACCGGGGAGCTGTTTTTT
CASSRSNTGELFF